The entry that follows covers one TCR beta chain sequence. Antigen: not known. This entry comes from a study of cytomegalovirus exposure and HLA in healthy donors. CDR3 length equals 15 residues. Germline V gene data show CDR1 as MNHEY and CDR2 as SVGAGI. V was clipped by 2 bases and J by 4 bases, with 14 bases between them. The PCR had 60 Vbeta and 13 Jbeta primers. Libraries were prepared by immunoSEQ multiplex PCR; TCRdb keeps only in-frame clonotypes and omits some of them. This table has approximately 97,000 clones, 60% to 80% appearing once. Broader study findings: In a later analysis, HLA-C alleles had the fewest associated TCRs, DRB1 alleles the most.

The source is a male donor in good health and CMV-seropositive. The gene calls are TRBV6-5 and TRBJ1-1, with a possible D match to TRBD1 (6 bases). Material for sequencing was PBMCs. The CDR3: CASSYPGVYFTEAFF. Written as DNA, the CDR3 is TGTGCCAGCAGTTACCCAGGGGTTTACTTCACTGAAGCTTTCTTT.